One and the same sample provided the 25 T cell receptor beta chains below, sequenced in a study of shared clonotypes between healthy human individuals. Libraries were prepared by immunoSEQ multiplex PCR; TCRdb keeps only in-frame clonotypes and omits some of them. The sample carries some 2 million clones, 90% to 95% recorded once. Sequencing used naive CD4+ T cells sorted from blood. Subset reported: CD45RA+ positively selected. The receptors stem from a man aged 18 to 30 in good health.

The chain combines TRBV30 with TRBJ1-1, with a weak D call TRBD1 (5 bases). CDR1 is GTSNPN, CDR2 SVGIG, per germline (reference sequence). The CDR3 extends over 12 amino acids. V lost 2 bases and J lost 6, with 10 bases in between. DNA of the CDR3: TGTGCCTGGAGTCCGCAGGGACCTGAAGCTTTCTTT. Translated: CAWSPQGPEAFF. The full variable domain, rest sourced from reference TRBV30 and TRBJ1-1, is SQTIHQWPATLVQPVGSPLSLECTVEGTSNPNLYWYRQAAGRGLQLLFYSVGIGQISSEVPQNLSASRPQDRQFILSSKKLLLSDSGFYLCAWSPQGPEAFFGQGTRLTVV.

The rearrangement joins TRBV19 to TRBJ1-2; TRBD1 matches 10 bases. There are 18 residues in the CDR3. Germline V gene data show CDR1 as LNHDA and CDR2 as SQIVND (reference sequence). Trimming took 3 bases from V and 2 from J; bases not matched to a gene: 12. In nucleotides, the CDR3 is TGTGCCAGTAGTATCCGAAACCGGGACAGGGGACAGAACTATGGCTACACCTTC. Residues: CASSIRNRDRGQNYGYTF. Filled out from reference TRBV19 and TRBJ1-2, the complete variable domain reads DGGITQSPKYLFRKEGQNVTLSCEQNLNHDAMYWYRQDPGQGLRLIYYSQIVNDFQKGDIAEGYSVSREKKESFPLTVTSAQKNPTAFYLCASSIRNRDRGQNYGYTFGSGTRLTVV.

The CDR3 is CASSLAGGSGTEAFF. The CDR3 DNA reads as TGTGCCAGCAGCTTAGCAGGGGGGTCGGGCACTGAAGCTTTCTTT. This chain joins TRBV11-2 and TRBJ1-1; 7 bases align to TRBD1. The CDR3 totals 15 residues. CDR1 and CDR2 from the germline V gene are SGHAT and FQNNGV. The trim removed 1 base at V and 4 bases at J, leaving 6 bases unmatched.

The rearrangement uses TRBV6-5 and TRBJ2-5; 8 nucleotides align to TRBD2. The CDR3 covers 15 residues. The V segment lost 5 bases and the J segment 1 base; nucleotides outside the gene matches: 6. In germline, CDR1 is MNHEY, CDR2 SVGAGI. The chain's CDR3 is CASSPRTSRQETQYF. The CDR3 DNA reads as TGTGCCAGCAGTCCTAGGACTAGCCGCCAAGAGACCCAGTACTTC.

The rearrangement links TRBV9 to TRBJ2-3; TRBD2 matches 9 bases. The CDR3 sequence is 15 residues long. Germline V CDR1 and CDR2: SGDLS, YYNGEE. The ends lost 4 bases at V and 6 bases at J; junction bases unmatched: 9. Written as DNA, the CDR3 is TGTGCCAGCAGCCCTATAGCGGGAGTAGCGGATACGCAGTATTTT. Its protein is CASSPIAGVADTQYF.

V and J are TRBV11-2 and TRBJ1-2; tentative D call: TRBD1 (6 bases). CDR1 and CDR2 (germline): SGHAT, FQNNGV. CDR3 length: 15 residues. V was clipped by 0 bases and J by 4 bases, with 12 bases between them. CDR3 sequence reads: CASSLDNRVGYGYTF. CDR3 bases: TGTGCCAGCAGCTTAGATAACAGGGTGGGCTATGGCTACACCTTC.

The rearrangement uses TRBV29-1 and TRBJ2-7, with D perhaps matching TRBD2 (5 bases). The CDR3 runs 13 residues. Per the germline V gene, CDR1 is SQVTM and CDR2 is ANQGSEA. The germline V and J ends were trimmed by 5 bases and 0 bases, with 11 bases remaining between them. CDR3 protein: CSVLPGNSYEQYF. DNA of the CDR3: TGCAGCGTTTTGCCGGGAAACTCCTACGAGCAGTACTTC.

The chain combines TRBV7-9 with TRBJ1-1; D unresolved. There are 13 residues in the CDR3. Trimming left V 2 bases short and J 6 bases short, with 10 bases between. In germline, CDR1 is SEHNR, CDR2 FQNEAQ (reference sequence). The DNA for the CDR3 is TGTGCCAGCAGCTTATCGACGGTTTCTGAAGCTTTCTTT. Translating it yields CASSLSTVSEAFF. Using reference TRBV7-9 and TRBJ1-1 for the parts outside the CDR3, the full variable domain is DTGVSQNPRHKITKRGQNVTFRCDPISEHNRLYWYRQTLGQGPEFLTYFQNEAQLEKSRLLSDRFSAERPKGSFSTLEIQRTEQGDSAMYLCASSLSTVSEAFFGQGTRLTVV.

The V call is TRBV30, the J call TRBJ2-1; TRBD1 might be the D (5 bases). Trimming cost V 1 base and J 10 bases, with 8 bases left between them. Per the germline V gene, CDR1 is GTSNPN and CDR2 is SVGIG (reference sequence). CDR3 length: 11 residues. The CDR3 coding sequence is TGTGCCTGGAGTGGTCAGGGCGAGCAGTTCTTC. Translation gives CAWSGQGEQFF.

This sequence joins TRBV6-5 and TRBJ1-2; D not resolved. Germline assignment: CDR1 MNHEY and CDR2 SVGAGI. CDR3 length: 14 amino acids. With 7 bases removed from V and 2 bases from J, the gap between germline ends came to 14 bases. For the CDR3, the DNA is TGTGCCAGCAACCTACCTCTCGGGAACTATGGCTACACCTTC. This encodes CASNLPLGNYGYTF.

The chain employs TRBV10-3 and TRBJ2-3, with D uncertain. CDR3 length equals 13 residues. Deletions cut 7 bases from V and 2 bases from J, with 10 bases between. CDR1 ENHRY and CDR2 SYGVKD come from the germline V gene. The CDR3 spells CAINHGITDTQYF. CDR3 in DNA: TGTGCCATCAATCACGGAATCACAGATACGCAGTATTTT.

The chain links TRBV6-5 to TRBJ1-1, with TRBD1 matching over 10 bases. V lost 6 bases, J lost 1 base, and 2 bases stayed unmatched. CDR3 size: 14 residues. Germline V gives CDR1 MNHEY, CDR2 SVGAGI. The CDR3 region has the DNA TGTGCCAGCAGGGGACAGGGGAGGAACACTGAAGCTTTCTTT. It encodes CASRGQGRNTEAFF.

The chain carries TRBV7-9 and TRBJ1-2, with 7 bases fitting TRBD1. The V segment lost 1 base and the J segment 5 bases; nucleotides outside the gene matches: 4. The CDR3 runs to 14 residues. Germline V gene sequence: CDR1 SEHNR, CDR2 FQNEAQ (reference sequence). The CDR3 is CASSLEGAGYGYTF. The CDR3 DNA sequence: TGTGCCAGCAGCTTAGAGGGGGCCGGTTATGGCTACACCTTC.

The chain carries TRBV11-2 and TRBJ2-2; D tentatively fits TRBD1 or TRBD2 (5 bases each). Trimming cost V 4 bases and J 11 bases, with 11 bases left between them. Germline CDR1 SGHAT, CDR2 FQNNGV. The CDR3 has 12 residues. The CDR3 coding sequence is TGTGCCAGCAGCTCCTACGGGACCGAGCTGTTTTTT. Its translation is CASSSYGTELFF.

V gene TRBV2 combines with J gene TRBJ2-5, with unresolved D. Trimming removed 6 bases at V and 0 bases at J, with 14 bases between. The CDR3 covers 15 residues. Germline loops: CDR1 SNHLY, CDR2 FYNNEI. The CDR3 loop is CASSTPVQYQETQYF. For the CDR3, the DNA is TGTGCCAGCAGCACTCCCGTTCAGTACCAAGAGACCCAGTACTTC.

V and J are TRBV5-5 and TRBJ2-7; maybe TRBD2 (5 bases). The CDR3 is made up of 13 amino acids. Trimming took off 2 bases at V and 1 base at J, with 7 bases between the two ends. Germline V gene data show CDR1 as SGHKS and CDR2 as YYEKEE (reference sequence). The CDR3 nucleotides are TGTGCCAGCAGCTTAGAGCGGTCCTACGAGCAGTACTTC. This codes for CASSLERSYEQYF.

On this clone itself: Different DNA sequences within this sample yield the same CDR3. The rearrangement links TRBV6-5 to TRBJ2-7, with TRBD1 identical over 10 bases. Trimming at V came to 6 bases and at J to 3 bases, leaving 5 bases not matched to a gene. There are 14 residues in the CDR3. CDR1 is MNHEY and CDR2 is SVGAGI in the germline V gene. Written as DNA, the CDR3 is TGTGCCAGCAGCCGGACAGGGGGTCTCTACGAGCAGTACTTC. Encoded protein: CASSRTGGLYEQYF.

The V and J genes are TRBV9 and TRBJ2-3; possible D gene TRBD1, 5 bases. The CDR3 has 16 residues. Germline values: CDR1 SGDLS, CDR2 YYNGEE. Trimming removed 0 bases from V and 0 bases from J, with 11 bases in between. The CDR3 nucleotides read TGTGCCAGCAGCGTAGTACAGGCCCTTAGCACAGATACGCAGTATTTT. Its protein product is CASSVVQALSTDTQYF.

The chain recombines TRBV9 with TRBJ2-3; D uncertain. Trimming removed 0 bases at V and 8 bases at J, with 4 bases between. Germline V gene data show CDR1 as SGDLS and CDR2 as YYNGEE. This CDR3 has 11 residues. The CDR3 is CASSVEITQYF. CDR3 in DNA: TGTGCCAGCAGCGTAGAAATTACGCAGTATTTT.

The V call is TRBV2, the J call TRBJ2-3, with TRBD2 matching 12 bases. The V gene end was trimmed by 4 bases and the J gene end by 6 bases; junction bases not matched to a gene: 2. The germline V gene has CDR1 SNHLY and CDR2 FYNNEI. The CDR3 extends over 14 amino acids. This CDR3 reads CASSGTSGVDTQYF. The CDR3 region has the DNA TGTGCCAGCAGTGGGACTAGCGGGGTTGATACGCAGTATTTT.

This clone showed up just a few times. This sequence joins TRBV23-1 and TRBJ2-3; D call uncertain. TRBV23-1 is an ORF; its function is uncertain. The CDR3 loop spans 17 amino acids. Trimming cost V 1 base and J 0 bases, with 14 bases left between them. CDR3 bases: TGCGCCAGCAGTCAATGGAACCGAGTCCAAAGCACAGATACGCAGTATTTT. Translating gives CASSQWNRVQSTDTQYF.

This rearrangement joins TRBV5-1 to TRBJ2-7; D possibly uses TRBD1 or TRBD2 (5 bases each). CDR3 size: 15 residues. Germline loops: CDR1 SGHRS, CDR2 YFSETQ. V was pared by 4 bases and J by 3 bases, with 17 bases between. The CDR3 DNA sequence: TGCGCCAGCAGCGTACGCGGAGAGGGGTTCTACGAGCAGTACTTC. Protein: CASSVRGEGFYEQYF.

The CDR3 DNA reads TGTGCCAGCGCGAGGCCATGGCATTTT. Translating it yields CASARPWHF. The chain is built from TRBV6-6 and TRBJ1-5; D unclear. This CDR3 spans 9 amino acids. Trimming pared 8 bases from V and 15 bases from J, leaving 11 bases between. Per the germline V gene, CDR1 is MNHNY and CDR2 is SVGAGI (reference sequence).

This rearrangement joins TRBV9 to TRBJ1-3; D not resolved. This CDR3 is built from 12 residues. Germline V gene sequence: CDR1 SGDLS, CDR2 YYNGEE. Trimming took off 4 bases at V and 4 bases at J, with 6 bases between the two ends. The CDR3 protein is CASSPRGNTIYF. In nucleotides, the CDR3 is TGTGCCAGCAGCCCTCGGGGAAACACCATATATTTT. Based on the CDR3 plus reference TRBV9 and TRBJ1-3, the full variable domain is DSGVTQTPKHLITATGQRVTLRCSPRSGDLSVYWYQQSLDQGLQFLIQYYNGEERAKGNILERFSAQQFPDLHSELNLSSLELGDSALYFCASSPRGNTIYFGEGSWLTVV.

Concerning this clone itself: At the DNA level, this CDR3 is encoded by other sequences in the same sample as well. The chain carries TRBV19 and TRBJ1-2; D not certain. Germline CDR1 and CDR2: LNHDA and SQIVND (reference sequence). This CDR3 spans 11 amino acids. The ends were cut back, 1 base at V and 7 bases at J, with 4 bases in the middle. The DNA of the CDR3 is TGTGCCAGTAGTATAGCCGGTGGCTACACCTTC. Protein product: CASSIAGGYTF.